This TCR beta chain was identified during a study of Ad26.COV2.S vaccination and SARS-CoV-2 variants. Study-level information: In the COV1001 trial, the donor was in the Ad26.COV2.S arm.

Germline assignment: CDR1 MNHEY and CDR2 SVGAGI. V gave up 6 bases and J gave up 4 bases, with 10 bases separating them. The CDR3 has 13 residues. As for treatment: some 20 received Ad26.COV2.S at low or high dose, single or two shots; about 5 received placebo; per-sample allocation not given. Sampling occurred on day 63 after the first vaccine or placebo injection. TCRdb's copy holds only in-frame clones and misses some; the assay was immunoSEQ multiplex PCR. This table has some 250,000 clones, over 75% appearing once. The sample here was peripheral blood, taken in a trial of Ad26.COV2.S vaccine versus placebo. This clonotype originated in a person between 18 and 60 years old who received the Ad26.COV2.S COVID-19 vaccine or a placebo. The chain joins TRBV6-5 to TRBJ2-1; D is perhaps TRBD1 (6 bases). The CDR3 protein is CASRDRLYNEQFF. Here the CDR3 DNA reads TGTGCCAGCAGGGACAGACTGTACAATGAGCAGTTCTTC.